Listed below are T cell receptor beta chains from one sample, sequenced in a study of T cells in Graves' hyperthyroidism and ophthalmopathy. TCRdb analysed the multiplex PCR reads with MiXCR anew, one entry per CDR3 protein. The table has roughly 56,000 distinct CDR3 sequences, around 48% seen once. Sequenced material: blood. The receptors shown here come from a woman aged 30 to 39 with Graves' ophthalmopathy. Both conserved end residues are trimmed from each CDR3. Fields, in order: V gene, J gene, clone size, CDR3 protein. Clone size is not always given. Where it is, it says once, few, many or a class for expanded clones.

>TRBV24-1|TRBJ2-1|.
ATSDTRDRPRLTF
>TRBV5-4|TRBJ2-7|.
ASSSRDGNSYEQY
>TRBV6-6|TRBJ2-7|many
ASSPSGNYEQY
>TRBV7-2|TRBJ2-7|.
ASSQGLAVLRAEQY
>TRBV12-3/TRBV12-4|TRBJ2-7|.
ASTPGTYSSYKEQY
>TRBV28|TRBJ2-5|many
ASIQDRGKETQY
>TRBV19|TRBJ2-1|many
ASTADRALLDEQF
>TRBV20-1|TRBJ2-1|.
SATGLADEQF
>TRBV28|TRBJ1-2|once
ATGQECDPNYGYT
>TRBV20-1|TRBJ1-5|.
SASDLAGDKETQH
>TRBV15|TRBJ2-5|.
ATSLWGGGETQY
>TRBV6-1|TRBJ2-3|many
ASFQGSTTDTQY
>TRBV28|TRBJ2-7|many
ASSFERGLGEQY
>TRBV7-9|TRBJ2-3|.
ASSLEGSTDTQY
>TRBV7-2|TRBJ1-1|.
ASSFNPMTEAF
>TRBV7-9|TRBJ2-5|many
ASSSGTVGETQY
>TRBV19|TRBJ1-3|many
ASYGTAAGNTIY
>TRBV7-6|TRBJ2-5|many
ASSLTGSGGETQY
>TRBV6-2/TRBV6-3|TRBJ1-2|many
ASRTDRVWAGYT
>TRBV20-1|TRBJ1-5|once
SARDSNQPQH
>TRBV10-3|TRBJ2-5|.
AISGSLVTVREETQY
>TRBV13|TRBJ1-1|.
ASSPTFGGSDTEAF
>TRBV12-3/TRBV12-4|TRBJ1-1|many
ASSLRGGWTEAF
>TRBV5-6|TRBJ2-3|.
ASSAGTSAFIPTSTDTRY
>TRBV7-3|TRBJ2-3|many
ASSADPRGTDTQY
>TRBV20-1|TRBJ1-6|once
SARERIGPSPLH
>TRBV20-1|TRBJ2-1|.
NATGLAGSYDEQF
>TRBV5-6|TRBJ2-4|many
ASSGSAAKNIQY
>TRBV6-1|TRBJ1-2|once
ASSPRQGWDGYT
>TRBV2|TRBJ2-2|once
ASSDTPGPTGELF
>TRBV29-1|TRBJ2-1|.
SVRKGQGADNEQF
>TRBV19|TRBJ1-1|many
ATASLVSAEAF
>TRBV7-2|TRBJ2-7|.
ASSLETVQY
>TRBV28|TRBJ1-2|many
ASSFFYGYT
>TRBV29-1|TRBJ2-5|.
SQLTSGRTETQY
>TRBV7-6|TRBJ1-1|many
ASIGTGMNTEAF
>TRBV10-3|TRBJ2-7|.
AISEREADEQY
>TRBV5-8|TRBJ2-5|many
ASSLPREGFLGTQY
>TRBV7-3|TRBJ1-1|once
ASSIQGKNTEAF
>TRBV5-1|TRBJ2-3|.
AGSVGQRGTDTQY
>TRBV7-9|TRBJ2-1|.
ASSLWAGVNERF
>TRBV2|TRBJ2-7|.
ASRSPGQGANEQY
>TRBV19|TRBJ2-1|many
ASSLTSGSNEQF
>TRBV7-2|TRBJ2-5|.
ASSPDRLAGGWETQY
>TRBV20-1|TRBJ2-3|.
SAIRGVSNEQY
>TRBV7-2|TRBJ2-7|.
ASSSDRARGQY